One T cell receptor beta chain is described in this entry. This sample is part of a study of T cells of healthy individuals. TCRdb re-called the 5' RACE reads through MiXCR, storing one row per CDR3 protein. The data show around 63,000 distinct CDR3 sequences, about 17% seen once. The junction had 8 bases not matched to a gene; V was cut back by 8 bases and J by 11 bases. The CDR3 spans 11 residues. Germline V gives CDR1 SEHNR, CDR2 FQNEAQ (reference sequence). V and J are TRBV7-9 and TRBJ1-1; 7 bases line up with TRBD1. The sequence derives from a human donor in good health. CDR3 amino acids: CASAEGAWAFF. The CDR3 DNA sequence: TGTGCCAGCGCTGAGGGGGCCTGGGCTTTCTTT.